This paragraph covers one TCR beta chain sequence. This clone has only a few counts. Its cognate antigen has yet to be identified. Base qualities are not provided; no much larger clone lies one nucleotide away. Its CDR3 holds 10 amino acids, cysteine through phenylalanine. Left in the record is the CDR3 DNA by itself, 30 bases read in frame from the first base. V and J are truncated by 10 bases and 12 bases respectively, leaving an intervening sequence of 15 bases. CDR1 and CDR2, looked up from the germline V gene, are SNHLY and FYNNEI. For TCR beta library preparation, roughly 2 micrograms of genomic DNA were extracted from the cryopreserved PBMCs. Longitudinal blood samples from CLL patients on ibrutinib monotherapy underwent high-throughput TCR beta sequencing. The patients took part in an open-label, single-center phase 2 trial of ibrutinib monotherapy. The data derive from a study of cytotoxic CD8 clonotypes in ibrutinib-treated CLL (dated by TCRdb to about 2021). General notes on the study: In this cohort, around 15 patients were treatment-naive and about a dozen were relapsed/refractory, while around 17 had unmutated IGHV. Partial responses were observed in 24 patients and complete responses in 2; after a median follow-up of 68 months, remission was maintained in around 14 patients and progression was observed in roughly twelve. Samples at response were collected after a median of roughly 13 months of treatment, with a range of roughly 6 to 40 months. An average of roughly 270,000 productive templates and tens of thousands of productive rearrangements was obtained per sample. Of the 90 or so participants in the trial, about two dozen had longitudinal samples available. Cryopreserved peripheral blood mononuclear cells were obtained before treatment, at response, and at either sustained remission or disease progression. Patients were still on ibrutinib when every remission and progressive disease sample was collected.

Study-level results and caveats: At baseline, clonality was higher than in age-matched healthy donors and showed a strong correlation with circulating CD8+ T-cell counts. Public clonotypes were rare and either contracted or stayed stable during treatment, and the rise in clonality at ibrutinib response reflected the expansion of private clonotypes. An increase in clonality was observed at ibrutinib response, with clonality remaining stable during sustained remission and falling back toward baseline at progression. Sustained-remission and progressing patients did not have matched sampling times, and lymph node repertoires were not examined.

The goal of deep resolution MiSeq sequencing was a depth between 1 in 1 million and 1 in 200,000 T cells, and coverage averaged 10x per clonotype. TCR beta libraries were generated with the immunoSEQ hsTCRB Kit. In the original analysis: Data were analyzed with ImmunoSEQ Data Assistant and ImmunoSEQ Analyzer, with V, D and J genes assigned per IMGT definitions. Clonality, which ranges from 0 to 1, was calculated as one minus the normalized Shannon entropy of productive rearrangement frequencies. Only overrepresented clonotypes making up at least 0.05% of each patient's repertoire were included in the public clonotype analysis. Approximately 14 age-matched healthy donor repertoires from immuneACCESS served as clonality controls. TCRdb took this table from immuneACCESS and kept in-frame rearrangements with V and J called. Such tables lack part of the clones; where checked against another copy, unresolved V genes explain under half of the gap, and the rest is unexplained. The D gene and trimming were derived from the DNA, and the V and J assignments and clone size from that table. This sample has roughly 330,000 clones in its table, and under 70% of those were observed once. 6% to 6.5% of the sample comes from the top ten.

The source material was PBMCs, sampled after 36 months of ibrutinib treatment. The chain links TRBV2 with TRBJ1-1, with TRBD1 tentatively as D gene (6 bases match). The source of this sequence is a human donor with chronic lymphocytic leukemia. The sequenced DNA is TGTGCCAACAGGACAGTCGCAACTTTCTTT. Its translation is CANRTVATFF.